This T cell receptor beta chain was observed in a study of T cells expressing NK-cell markers. Background on the study: It was sorted CD3+CD56+NKG2C+, CD3+CD56+NKG2C- and CD3+CD56-NKG2C+ T cells that supplied the TCR beta repertoires. Seven of the eight sequenced donors were HCMV-seropositive; one was seronegative. Notes on the study in general: Leadership of the CD3+CD56-NKG2C+ fraction also belonged to these clonotypes in a handful of donors. Unclear, still, was the HCMV specificity of the expanded NKG2C+ T cell clones.

The CDR3 covers 13 residues. The germline V gene has CDR1 SGHTA and CDR2 FQGTGA. Reprocessing the 5' RACE reads, TCRdb reports a single entry for every CDR3 protein and omits DNA. Recorded for this sample: approximately 460,000 distinct CDR3 sequences. A word on this clonotype: As yet, its antigen is unknown.

The origin of this receptor is a woman between 18 and 70 years old in good health. The sequenced sample consisted of blood T cells: a sorted CD56 or NKG2C T cell subset, CD4+ or CD8+ T cells, or bulk PBMC T cells (not recorded which). The chain has TRBV7-3 and TRBJ1-1; TCRdb's D call, TRBD1, is unchecked because there is no DNA. CDR3 in amino acids: CASSHDRDTEAFF.